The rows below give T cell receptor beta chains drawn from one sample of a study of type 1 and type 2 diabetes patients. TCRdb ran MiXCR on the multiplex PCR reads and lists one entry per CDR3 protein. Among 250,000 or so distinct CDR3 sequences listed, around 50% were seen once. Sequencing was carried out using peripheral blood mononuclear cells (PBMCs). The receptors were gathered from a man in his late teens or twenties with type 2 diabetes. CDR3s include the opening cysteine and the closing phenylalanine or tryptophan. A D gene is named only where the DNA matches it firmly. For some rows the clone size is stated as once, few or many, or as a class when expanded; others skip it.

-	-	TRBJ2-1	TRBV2	TGTGCCAGCCTAACCTACAATGAGCAGTTCTTC	CASLTYNEQFF
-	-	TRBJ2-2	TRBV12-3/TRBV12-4	TGTGCCAGCAGTCACAGGAACACCGGGGAGCTGTTTTTT	CASSHRNTGELFF
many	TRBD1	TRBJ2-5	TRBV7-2	TGTGCCAGCAGCTTAGGCAGGGGGCGCCAAGAGACCCAGTACTTC	CASSLGRGRQETQYF
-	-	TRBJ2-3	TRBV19	TGTGCCAGTAGTATAGTTGGGATAGATACGCAGTATTTT	CASSIVGIDTQYF
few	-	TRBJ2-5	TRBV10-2	TGCGCCAGCAGCCCCTTGAGCAGGTTGGGGCAAGAGACCCAGTACTTC	CASSPLSRLGQETQYF
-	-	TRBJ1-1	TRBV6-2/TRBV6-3	TGTGCCACCGGAGAGGGAAACACTGAAGCTTTCTTT	CATGEGNTEAFF
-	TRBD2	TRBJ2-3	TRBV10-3	TGTGCCATCAGTGAGTCGTGGACTAGCGGGAGAAGCACAGACACGCAGTATTTT	CAISESWTSGRSTDTQYF
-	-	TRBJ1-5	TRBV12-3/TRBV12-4	TGTGCCAGCGGGACAACGGGAAATAGCAATCAGCCCCAGCATTTT	CASGTTGNSNQPQHF
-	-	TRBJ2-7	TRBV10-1	TGCGCCAGCAGTACGGCAGTCACGGGTGGCGAGCAGTACTTC	CASSTAVTGGEQYF
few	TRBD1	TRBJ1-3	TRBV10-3	TGTGCCATCATGGGACAGGATCGCACCATATATTTT	CAIMGQDRTIYF
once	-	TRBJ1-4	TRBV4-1	TGCGCCAGCAGCCAAGTCGTAAGTGAAAAACTGTCTTTT	CASSQVVSEKLSF
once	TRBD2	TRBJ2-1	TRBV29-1	TGCAGCGTAGGGACTAGCGGGAGGAATGAGCAGTTCTTC	CSVGTSGRNEQFF
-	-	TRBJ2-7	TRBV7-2	TGTGCCAGCAGCTTAGGGCTGGTGGGGGCGCAGTACTTC	CASSLGLVGAQYF
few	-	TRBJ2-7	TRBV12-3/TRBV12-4	TGTGCCAGCAGTTTCCGGGGGGCCGACGAGCAGTACTTC	CASSFRGADEQYF
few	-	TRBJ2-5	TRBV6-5	TGTGCCAGCAGACCCGACATTCGTGAGACCCAGTACTTC	CASRPDIRETQYF
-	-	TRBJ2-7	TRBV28	TGTGCCAGCAGCTTGACAGGATACGAGCAGTACTTC	CASSLTGYEQYF
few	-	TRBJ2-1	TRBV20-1	TGCAGTGCCCGAGCGGGCCTAGGAAACAATGAGCAGTTCTTC	CSARAGLGNNEQFF
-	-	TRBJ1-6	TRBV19	TGTGCCAGTAGTCGATCCAAGGACTCGGGCTCCTATAATTCACCCCTCCACTTT	CASSRSKDSGSYNSPLHF
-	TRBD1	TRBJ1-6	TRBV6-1	TGTGCCAGCAGTGAAACAGGGGCAAATTCACCCCTCCACTTT	CASSETGANSPLHF
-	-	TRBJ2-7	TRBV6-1	TGTGCCAGCAGTGTGAAGTGGGATGTACCCGAGCAGTACTTC	CASSVKWDVPEQYF
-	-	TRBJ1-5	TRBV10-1	TGCGCCAGCAGTGAGACAGATAGCAATCAGCCCCAGCATTTT	CASSETDSNQPQHF
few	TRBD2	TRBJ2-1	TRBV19	TGTGCCAGTAGTGGGCGGGGGGCCTACAATGAGCAGTTCTTC	CASSGRGAYNEQFF
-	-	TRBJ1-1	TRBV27	TGTGCCAGCAGTTTATCGCTCGGCGTCACTGAAGCTTTCTTT	CASSLSLGVTEAFF
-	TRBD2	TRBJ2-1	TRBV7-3	TGTGCCAGCAGCTACATAGCGGGGGATAACAATGAGCAGTTCTTC	CASSYIAGDNNEQFF
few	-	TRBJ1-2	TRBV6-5	TGTGCCAGCAGTTACAGCCCCATCGGAACTTGGTATGGCTACACCTTC	CASSYSPIGTWYGYTF
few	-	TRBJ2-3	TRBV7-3	TGTGCCAGCAGCTTAAGCGGGAGCACAGATACGCAGTATTTT	CASSLSGSTDTQYF
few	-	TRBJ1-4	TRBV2	TGTGCCAGCAGTCCCGGAGCTCCTACTAATGAAAAACTGTTTTTT	CASSPGAPTNEKLFF
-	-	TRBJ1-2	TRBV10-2	TGCGCCAGCAGCCAAGTGGGTGCGTATGGCTACACCTTC	CASSQVGAYGYTF
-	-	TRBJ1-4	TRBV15	TGTGCCACCAGCAGAGGAGGGGAGCGGAATGAAAAACTGTTTTTT	CATSRGGERNEKLFF
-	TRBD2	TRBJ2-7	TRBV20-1	TGCAGTGCTAGGCTGGGGACGGGAGGAAGCTACGAGCAGTACTTC	CSARLGTGGSYEQYF
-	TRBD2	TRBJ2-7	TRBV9	TGTGCCAGCAGCGTCGGACTAGCGGTCACCTACGAGCAGTACTTC	CASSVGLAVTYEQYF
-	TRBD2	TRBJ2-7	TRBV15	TGTGCCACCAGCAGGGGACTAGCGGGAGGGAGCTCCTACGAGCAGTACTTC	CATSRGLAGGSSYEQYF
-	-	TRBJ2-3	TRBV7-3	TGTGCCAGCAGCCCCTATTCACCAGATACGCAGTATTTT	CASSPYSPDTQYF
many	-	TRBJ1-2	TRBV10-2	TGCGCCAGCAGTGAGTCTGGCGGTGATGGCTACACCTTC	CASSESGGDGYTF
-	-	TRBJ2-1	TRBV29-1	TGCAGCGTTGAAGAACGGACGCTTGTCCCCTCCTACAATGAGCAGTTCTTC	CSVEERTLVPSYNEQFF